The 29 T cell receptor beta chains presented below share a single source sample, sequenced in a study of control samples from healthy donors and cancer patients. Only in-frame clones appear in the TCRdb table, and some are missing; sequencing was by immunoSEQ multiplex PCR. In the table there are about 170,000 clones, 75% to 95% of which are singletons. The sequencing sample was made of blood. These receptors all come from a woman aged 30 to 39 in good health.

In this sample, this clone turned up once. The chain joins TRBV4-2 to TRBJ2-2; TRBD2 matches 11 bases. The ends lost 5 bases at V and 1 base at J; junction bases unmatched: 3. CDR3 length: 16 residues. Germline V gene data show CDR1 as LGHNA and CDR2 as YNFKEQ. CDR3 protein: CASSMGLAENTGELFF. In DNA, the CDR3 is TGTGCCAGCAGCATGGGACTAGCGGAGAACACCGGGGAGCTGTTTTTT.

This clone was seen a single time. The rearrangement joins TRBV6-6 to TRBJ2-1, with 9 nucleotides matching TRBD1. The CDR3 length is 15 residues. Germline V CDR1 and CDR2: MNHNY, SVGAGI (reference sequence). J gave up 7 bases and V 2 bases, and 6 bases lay outside the gene matches. The CDR3 coding sequence is TGTGCCAGCAGTTACGTGGGACAGGGTAGGAATGAGCAGTTCTTC. It is translated as CASSYVGQGRNEQFF.

The CDR3 loop is CASSLVGIPEAFF. CDR3 coding DNA: TGTGCCAGCAGCTTGGTAGGGATCCCTGAAGCTTTCTTT. This chain joins TRBV5-5 and TRBJ1-1, with D unresolved. Germline V CDR1 and CDR2: SGHKS, YYEKEE (reference sequence). Between the trimmed V and J ends, which lost 0 bases and 6 bases, there was a span of 9 bases. There are 13 residues in the CDR3.

This chain connects TRBV7-4 to TRBJ2-3, with D uncertain. This CDR3 has 12 residues. Deletions cut 5 bases from V and 1 base from J, with 4 bases between. Germline CDR1 and CDR2: SGHVT and SQSDAQ. DNA of the CDR3: TGTGCCAGCAGCCCATGCACAGATACGCAGTATTTT. Translating gives CASSPCTDTQYF.

The chain employs TRBV19 and TRBJ2-1; 12 bases align to TRBD2. J lost 6 bases, V lost 3 bases, and 6 bases had no gene match. There are 16 residues in the CDR3. Germline-derived CDR1 and CDR2 are LNHDA and SQIVND (reference sequence). CDR3 DNA sequence: TGTGCCAGTAGTATTCCCCTAGCGGGGGGGCTCAATGAGCAGTTCTTC. This sequence encodes CASSIPLAGGLNEQFF.

The V gene is TRBV3-1 (or the pseudogene TRBV3-2), the J gene TRBJ2-1, with TRBD2 identical over 11 bases. V gave up 1 base and J gave up 7 bases; unmatched junction bases: 3. The germline V gene has CDR1 LGHDT and CDR2 YNNKEL (reference sequence). The CDR3 runs to 15 residues. This CDR3 reads CASSQVAGGVNEQFF. In DNA, the CDR3 is TGTGCCAGCAGCCAAGTAGCGGGAGGGGTGAATGAGCAGTTCTTC.

The chain links TRBV6-5 to TRBJ1-2; TRBD1 matches 9 bases. The CDR3 is 14 amino acids. After removal of 3 bases from V and 5 bases from J, the junction contained 4 bases not matched to a gene. The germline CDR1 and CDR2 sequences are MNHEY and SVGAGI. DNA of the CDR3: TGTGCCAGCAGTTATATCGACAGGGGGTATGGCTACACCTTC. It is translated as CASSYIDRGYGYTF.

The V and J genes are TRBV3-1 (or the pseudogene TRBV3-2) and TRBJ1-1; D call uncertain. The CDR3 is 11 residues long. Germline lookup yields CDR1 LGHDT and CDR2 YNNKEL (reference sequence). Trimming took 2 bases from V and 7 from J, leaving 5 bases between them. Written as DNA, the CDR3 is TGTGCCAGCAGCCAACGGCTTGAAGCTTTCTTT. Encoded protein: CASSQRLEAFF.

The chain recombines TRBV19 with TRBJ1-2, with D perhaps TRBD1 (6 bases). The germline CDR1 and CDR2 sequences are LNHDA and SQIVND (reference sequence). Deletions cut 7 bases from V and 3 bases from J, with 9 bases between. The length of the CDR3 is 12 residues. In DNA form, the CDR3 reads TGTGCCAGTAAGGACAGATACTATGGCTACACCTTC. Translated, it gives CASKDRYYGYTF.

In regard to this clone: Other DNA sequences within the sample encode an identical CDR3. The chain combines TRBV2 with TRBJ2-2, with D perhaps matching TRBD2 (6 bases). CDR1 and CDR2 (germline): SNHLY, FYNNEI. The ends were cut back, 2 bases at V and 4 bases at J, with 8 bases in the middle. The CDR3 loop spans 14 amino acids. This chain's CDR3 is CASSERGSTGELFF. The CDR3 DNA follows: TGTGCCAGCAGTGAACGGGGGTCCACCGGGGAGCTGTTTTTT.

The chain links TRBV11-2 to TRBJ2-6, with unresolved D. CDR3 size: 16 residues. Trimming stripped 5 bases from V and 2 bases from J, with 13 bases between. In germline, CDR1 is SGHAT, CDR2 FQNNGV. This CDR3 is CASSPLGQAGANVLTF. As DNA, the CDR3 is TGTGCCAGCAGCCCCCTCGGGCAGGCTGGGGCCAACGTCCTGACTTTC.

V and J are TRBV6-4 and TRBJ2-3, with 8 nucleotides matching TRBD2. From germline, CDR1 is MRHNA and CDR2 SNTAGT. The CDR3 runs 15 residues. Losses at the gene ends were 3 bases for V and 6 bases for J; bases not matched to a gene: 8. Written as DNA, the CDR3 is TGTGCCAGCAGTGAAGTAGCGGGAACCTCGGATACGCAGTATTTT. The encoded protein is CASSEVAGTSDTQYF.

This clone was picked up a small number of times. V and J are TRBV6-2 or TRBV6-3 and TRBJ2-5, with D possibly TRBD1 on 6 matching bases. Germline CDR1 reads MNHEY; CDR2 reads SVGEGT. The V end was cut by 4 bases, the J end by 1 base, with 10 bases between. CDR3 length: 14 amino acids. The CDR3 bases are TGTGCCAGCAGTTCGACAGGCCCCCAAGAGACCCAGTACTTC. It encodes CASSSTGPQETQYF.

The chain has TRBV6-2 or TRBV6-3 and TRBJ2-3; the match to TRBD2 covers 15 bases. The CDR3 sequence is 16 residues long. Trimming removed 5 bases from V and 5 bases from J; junction bases left unmatched: 5. Germline V CDR1 and CDR2: MNHEY, SVGEGT. The CDR3, as DNA: TGTGCCAGCAGTGGACCGGGACTAGCGGGAGGAGATACGCAGTATTTT. Amino acids: CASSGPGLAGGDTQYF.

The chain combines TRBV3-1 (or the pseudogene TRBV3-2) with TRBJ2-5; 14 bases match TRBD2. There are 15 residues in the CDR3. Looked up from germline, CDR1 is LGHDT and CDR2 is YNNKEL (reference sequence). Trimming cost V 6 bases and J 5 bases; bases outside gene matches: 5. DNA for the CDR3: TGTGCCAGCAGTCGGACTAGCGGGAGGCGGGAGACCCAGTACTTC. This gives the protein CASSRTSGRRETQYF.

Many counts were recorded for this clone. This chain connects TRBV6-6 to TRBJ2-3; no firm D call. The CDR3 loop spans 14 amino acids. Germline lookup yields CDR1 MNHNY and CDR2 SVGAGI (reference sequence). V lost 5 bases and J lost 2, with 11 bases in between. The CDR3 DNA follows: TGTGCCAGCAGTCCGGAGATTTCCACAGATACGCAGTATTTT. Translating it yields CASSPEISTDTQYF.

This clone has only a few counts. Additional DNA sequences in this sample encode the identical CDR3. The rearrangement links TRBV6-2 or TRBV6-3 to TRBJ1-1, with 7 nucleotides matching TRBD1. The CDR3 runs to 15 residues. Germline V gene data show CDR1 as MNHEY and CDR2 as SVGEGT. J was trimmed by 1 base and V by 6 bases; bases with no gene match: 8. CDR3 residues: CASRPGGGANTEAFF. DNA for the CDR3: TGTGCCAGCAGACCTGGAGGGGGCGCGAACACTGAAGCTTTCTTT.

This clone was seen a handful of times. The chain links TRBV5-1 to TRBJ2-2; D remains ambiguous. V was pared by 0 bases and J by 5 bases, with 5 bases between. The CDR3 runs to 13 residues. Germline V gene sequence: CDR1 SGHRS, CDR2 YFSETQ. CDR3 region: CASSLDETGELFF. CDR3 coding DNA: TGCGCCAGCAGCTTGGATGAGACCGGGGAGCTGTTTTTT.

This chain uses TRBV11-3 with TRBJ1-5, with unresolved D. From germline, CDR1 is SGHNT and CDR2 YENEEA. This CDR3 spans 13 amino acids. The germline V and J ends were trimmed by 2 bases and 4 bases, with 6 bases remaining between them. This CDR3 is CASSLNRNQPQHF. CDR3 coding DNA: TGTGCCAGCAGCTTAAACCGGAATCAGCCCCAGCATTTT.

In DNA form, the CDR3 reads TGTGCCAGCAGCACCGACAGGAACACTGAAGCTTTCTTT. It yields the protein CASSTDRNTEAFF. This rearrangement joins TRBV7-6 to TRBJ1-1; tentative D call: TRBD1 (5 bases). This CDR3 is built from 13 residues. Looked up from germline, CDR1 is SGHVS and CDR2 is FNYEAQ. Trimming left V 5 bases short and J 1 base short, with 8 bases between.

The J gene is TRBJ1-5, the V gene TRBV2, with a weak D call TRBD1 (5 bases). Germline V lookup: CDR1 SNHLY, CDR2 FYNNEI. V was cut by 6 bases and J by 2 bases, with 8 bases left in between. The CDR3 spans 13 residues. The CDR3 loop reads CASRGGGNQPQHF. The CDR3, as DNA: TGTGCCAGCAGGGGAGGGGGCAATCAGCCCCAGCATTTT.

This clone occurred once. The same CDR3 also results from other DNA sequences found in this sample. The chain is built from TRBV6-2 or TRBV6-3 and TRBJ2-7; 7 bases are a match to TRBD2. Unmatched junction bases numbered 4, after V lost 2 bases and J lost 3 bases. Germline V gene sequence: CDR1 MNHEY, CDR2 SVGEGT. This CDR3 has 14 residues. CDR3 in amino acids: CASSYRGGFYEQYF. The CDR3 DNA is TGTGCCAGCAGTTACCGGGGAGGGTTCTACGAGCAGTACTTC.

The chain recombines TRBV11-2 with TRBJ2-5, with 10 bases fitting TRBD2. J lost 5 bases, V lost 5 bases, and 8 bases had no gene match. The CDR3 runs to 15 residues. Looked up from germline, CDR1 is SGHAT and CDR2 is FQNNGV. As DNA, the CDR3 is TGTGCCAGCAGCCGCCAGACTAGCGGGCGGGAGACCCAGTACTTC. It yields the protein CASSRQTSGRETQYF. Full variable domain (rest looked up from reference TRBV11-2 and TRBJ2-5): EAGVAQSPRYKIIEKRQSVAFWCNPISGHATLYWYQQILGQGPKLLIQFQNNGVVDDSQLPKDRFSAERLKGVDSTLKIQPAKLEDSAVYLCASSRQTSGRETQYFGPGTRLLVL.

J is TRBJ1-2 and V is TRBV5-6, with TRBD1 matching 9 bases. The trim removed 4 bases at V and 8 bases at J, leaving 3 bases unmatched. Germline loops: CDR1 SGHDT, CDR2 YYEEEE. The CDR3 contains 12 residues. The CDR3 region has the DNA TGTGCCAGCAGCATGGGACAGGGAGGCTACACCTTC. Translating it yields CASSMGQGGYTF.

This clone ranks as medium-sized. Other DNA sequences in the same sample also yield this CDR3. J is TRBJ2-7 and V is TRBV27, with 7 bases matching TRBD1. CDR1 is MNHEY and CDR2 is SMNVEV in the germline V gene (reference sequence). V was clipped by 2 bases and J by 3 bases; unmatched bases: 1. The CDR3 is 13 amino acids. CDR3 amino acids: CASSLQGDYEQYF. As DNA, the CDR3 is TGTGCCAGCAGTTTACAGGGGGACTACGAGCAGTACTTC.

V and J are TRBV5-1 and TRBJ1-1, with TRBD1 as a possible D gene (6 bases). The CDR3 contains 13 residues. The germline gives CDR1 SGHRS, CDR2 YFSETQ. Deletions cut 6 bases from V and 4 bases from J, with 13 bases between. CDR3 amino acids: CASKLQGVTEAFF. As DNA, the CDR3 is TGCGCCAGCAAATTACAGGGAGTCACTGAAGCTTTCTTT.

This clone was counted between two and nine times. The chain combines TRBV2 with TRBJ1-3, with 7 bases aligning to TRBD1. The CDR3 covers 13 residues. V lost 4 bases and J lost 6; bases outside the gene matches: 3. Per germline, CDR1 SNHLY and CDR2 FYNNEI. In nucleotides, the CDR3 is TGTGCCAGCAGTGTCGGACAGGCAAACACCATATATTTT. As protein: CASSVGQANTIYF.

The chain carries TRBV7-2 and TRBJ1-4; D unclear. The germline gives CDR1 SGHTA, CDR2 FQGNSA. The CDR3 consists of 14 residues. The V and J ends lost 1 base and 3 bases respectively, with 6 bases between them. CDR3 nucleotide sequence: TGTGCCAGCAGCTTAGGGGGATCTAATGAAAAACTGTTTTTT. The encoded protein is CASSLGGSNEKLFF.

This clone was counted a single time. The chain couples TRBV5-6 to TRBJ1-2; the D gene is possibly TRBD1 (5 bases). Germline CDR1 reads SGHDT; CDR2 reads YYEEEE. CDR3 size: 15 residues. The ends were cut back, 0 bases at V and 4 bases at J, with 13 bases in the middle. CDR3 loop: CASSLGQIGFYGYTF. The CDR3 DNA reads as TGTGCCAGCAGCTTGGGACAGATTGGGTTCTATGGCTACACCTTC.